This T cell receptor (beta chain) is drawn from a study of early T cells in non-severe SARS-CoV-2 infection. Study in general: The authors sequenced bulk RNA from unsorted whole blood, leaving chains unpaired. Broader study findings: Sequences matched to VDJdb favored anti-spike CD8 responses, while private and CD4 specificities were missed.

This clonotype was seen repeatedly, ten times or more. Its antigen is as yet unknown. Separate cDNA molecules each had unique molecular identifiers attached to them. TCRdb re-derived calls from the 5' RACE reads in MiXCR, one entry per CDR3 protein. The table lists 65,000 to 70,000 distinct CDR3 sequences, over 9% of them singletons, with around 1.8% in the top ten. The germline CDR1 and CDR2 sequences are LGHDT and YNNKEL (reference sequence). With 9 bases removed from V and 0 bases from J, the gap between germline ends came to 15 bases. The CDR3 loop spans 15 amino acids. This receptor was taken from an adult who was a healthcare worker with PCR-confirmed SARS-CoV-2 infection or an uninfected control (not recorded which). J is TRBJ1-3 and V is TRBV3-1; D is unclear. Sequencing was done on a sample of whole blood. The CDR3 nucleotides are TGTGCCAGTGAGACGAGGAGGCCCTCTGGAAACACCATATATTTT. This encodes CASETRRPSGNTIYF.